The rows below give T cell receptor beta chains drawn from one sample of a study of CD8 T cells in ankylosing spondylitis. TCRdb itself ran the 5' RACE reads through MiXCR, one entry per CDR3 protein. The sample includes approximately 400,000 distinct CDR3 sequences, roughly a sixth of them seen just once. Material for sequencing was blood, either unsorted or a sorted T cell fraction (not recorded which). These receptors were obtained from a male donor with ankylosing spondylitis. CDR3s include the opening cysteine and the closing phenylalanine or tryptophan. D genes are given only for firm matches. The listing skips clone size in some rows; elsewhere it reads once, few, many or a size class.

v_call	d_call	j_call	clone_size	cdr3_nt	cdr3_aa
TRBV11-1	.	TRBJ2-1	.	TGTGCCAGCAGCCCCCAACCTGGCGATGAGCAGTTCTTC	CASSPQPGDEQFF
TRBV30	.	TRBJ1-1	.	TGTGCCTGGAGTGACGGGACAAACACTGAAGCTTTCTTT	CAWSDGTNTEAFF
TRBV10-3	TRBD1	TRBJ2-7	few	TGTGCCATCAGCACCGGGACAGGGTTGTACGAGCAGTACTTC	CAISTGTGLYEQYF
TRBV24-1	.	TRBJ2-1	few	TGTGCCACCAGTGACCCCGCTAGAGAGCAGTTCTTC	CATSDPAREQFF
TRBV20-1	TRBD1	TRBJ2-7	many	TGCAGTGCTAGAGAGGGGACAGGGAACTCCTACGAGCAGTACTTC	CSAREGTGNSYEQYF
TRBV15	.	TRBJ2-3	few	TGTGCCACCAGCAGAGATGGGGGGATCCCTCCAGATACGCAGTATTTT	CATSRDGGIPPDTQYF
TRBV30	.	TRBJ1-2	.	TGTGCCTGGAGTGTAAGGGCCTCCTCGGACTATGGCTACACCTTC	CAWSVRASSDYGYTF
TRBV5-1	TRBD2	TRBJ2-5	.	TGCGCCAGCAGCTCTCTGACTAGCGGGAGGTTGGAGACCCAGTACTTC	CASSSLTSGRLETQYF
TRBV27	.	TRBJ1-2	.	TGTGCCAGCACGGGGGGTGGGGGCTACACCTTC	CASTGGGGYTF
TRBV20-1	.	TRBJ1-2	once	TGCAGTGCTAGCCAGGAGTATGGCTACACCTTC	CSASQEYGYTF
TRBV24-1	TRBD1	TRBJ2-1	.	TGTGCCACCAGTGACCCAAGTCGTGTCAGGGGGAACAATGAGCAGTTCTTC	CATSDPSRVRGNNEQFF
TRBV11-3	.	TRBJ2-1	many	TGTGCCAGCAGCTTAGATTGGTCTGAGCAGTTCTTC	CASSLDWSEQFF
TRBV28	.	TRBJ2-3	.	TGTGCCAGCAGTTCCCGGATCGCAGATACGCAGTATTTT	CASSSRIADTQYF
TRBV9	.	TRBJ2-1	few	TGTGCCAGCAGCGTAACTCCCAGCGGGTACAATGAGCAGTTCTTC	CASSVTPSGYNEQFF
TRBV12-3/TRBV12-4	TRBD2	TRBJ2-4	.	TGTGCCAGCAGTTTAAGGGGTAGCGGGGGGAACAACATTCAGTACTTC	CASSLRGSGGNNIQYF
TRBV7-8	TRBD1	TRBJ1-1	.	TGTGCCAGCAGCTTGAGAACAGGGGACACTGAAGCTTTCTTT	CASSLRTGDTEAFF
TRBV20-1	TRBD1	TRBJ1-5	.	TGCAGTGCTAGTACTGGGAGGGGGCGGAGGGACCAGCCCCAGCATTTT	CSASTGRGRRDQPQHF
TRBV27	TRBD1	TRBJ1-4	.	TGTGCCACTACTAAAGGACAGGGCTCGAATGAAAAACTGTTTTTT	CATTKGQGSNEKLFF
TRBV13	.	TRBJ2-1	few	TGTGCCAGCAGCCGGACCGGGACTCCCTACAATGAGCAGTTCTTC	CASSRTGTPYNEQFF
TRBV9	TRBD1	TRBJ2-3	few	TGTGCCAGCAGCCCCCGACAGGGGGGCACAGATACGCAGTATTTT	CASSPRQGGTDTQYF
TRBV29-1	.	TRBJ2-7	many	TGCAGCGTCCGAGGGGGGGTTAGGAGTAGCAACGAGCAGTACTTC	CSVRGGVRSSNEQYF
TRBV6-1	TRBD2	TRBJ2-3	.	TGTGCCAGCAGATCAGAGGCTAGTGGGGGGGGTACGCAGTATTTT	CASRSEASGGGTQYF
TRBV9	.	TRBJ2-3	.	TGTGCCAGCAGCGTATTTCAGTCCCAGGAATCAGATACGCAGTATTTT	CASSVFQSQESDTQYF
TRBV20-1	TRBD2	TRBJ2-7	many	TGCAGTGCCGCCATGTCGGGGGGTGGCTCCTACGAGCAGTACTTC	CSAAMSGGGSYEQYF
TRBV5-8	.	TRBJ1-5	few	TGTGCCAGCGCCCCTTTACAGTTCAATCAGCCCCAGCATTTT	CASAPLQFNQPQHF
TRBV12-3/TRBV12-4	.	TRBJ1-5	.	TGTGCCAGCACCTTTTATGGTGAGCCCCAGCATTTT	CASTFYGEPQHF
TRBV6-2/TRBV6-3	TRBD2	TRBJ2-7	.	TGTGCCAGCGGGGGATCCGGGAGGAAGTACGAGCAGTACTTC	CASGGSGRKYEQYF
TRBV20-1	TRBD2	TRBJ2-6	.	TGCAGTGCTAGAGATCAGCGGGGAGTACGATTTGGGGCCAACGTCCTGACTTTC	CSARDQRGVRFGANVLTF
TRBV28	.	TRBJ1-5	.	TGTGCCAGCAGGCCGGGGGGGGCTGGGGGTAGCAATCAGCCCCAGCATTTT	CASRPGGAGGSNQPQHF
TRBV11-2	TRBD1	TRBJ1-2	.	TGTGCCAGCAGCTTAGATCAGGGGGGTAGCTATGGCTACACCTTC	CASSLDQGGSYGYTF
TRBV6-2/TRBV6-3	TRBD1	TRBJ2-1	.	TGTGCCAGCGTCAACCCGGGACAGAGAAACAATGAGCAGTTCTTC	CASVNPGQRNNEQFF
TRBV18	.	TRBJ2-6	.	TGTGCCACCTTGAACTCTGGGGCCAACGTCCTGACTTTC	CATLNSGANVLTF
TRBV29-1	.	TRBJ1-2	.	TGCAGCGTTAGTCGAACTAACTATGGCTACACCTTC	CSVSRTNYGYTF
TRBV7-2	TRBD1	TRBJ2-2	.	TGTGCCAGCAGCTTAGGACAGGGGGCGGTCGGGGAGCTGTTTTTT	CASSLGQGAVGELFF
TRBV2	.	TRBJ2-7	.	TGTGCCAGCAGTCCACAGGGGACTCCCTACGAGCAGTACTTC	CASSPQGTPYEQYF
TRBV20-1	.	TRBJ2-2	.	TGCAGTGCTGTCAGGGTGGGGGACGGGGAGCTGTTTTTT	CSAVRVGDGELFF
TRBV9	.	TRBJ2-7	few	TGTGCCAGCAGCGTAGGACAGGACTACGAGCAGTACTTC	CASSVGQDYEQYF
TRBV7-2	.	TRBJ1-1	.	TGTGCCAGCAGCGAGACCACTGAAGCTTTCTTT	CASSETTEAFF
TRBV6-1	.	TRBJ2-7	.	TGTGCCAGCAGTGAAACTTGGACTGACTACGAGCAGTACTTC	CASSETWTDYEQYF